The 24 T cell receptor beta chains below all came from one sample that was sequenced in a study of T-cell reconstitution after alpha-beta-depleted transplantation in children listed by TCRdb under 2016. To prepare the library, PCR was applied. TCRdb shows the sequencer as Illumina HiSeq 2500. TCR libraries were prepared with molecular barcoding, using unique molecular identifiers to normalize TCRbeta repertoire quantification. TCRdb applied fastp at Q25 and MiXCR to the public reads, then kept only in-frame beta chains. Here each entry gathers all rows of one CDR3 protein and keeps the most common genes and DNA. The sample table records about 230,000 distinct CDR3 sequences; 9.7% of these occur just once. Clones ranked in the top ten supply approximately 5% of the sample. This specimen was PBMCs from the stem cell graft donor, taken from the stem cell graft. These receptors were obtained from a human donor who donated a stem cell graft to a child with SCID.

This clonotype was recorded many times. The CDR3 DNA reads as TGTGCTAGTGGTTTGGCGGGGGCATACAATGAGCAGTTCTTC. It specifies CASGLAGAYNEQFF. The V and J genes are TRBV12-5 and TRBJ2-1; D tentatively reads TRBD1 or TRBD2 (6 bases each). Germline V lookup: CDR1 LGHNT, CDR2 FRNRAP. V was cut by 1 base and J by 4 bases, with 8 bases left in between. There are 14 residues in the CDR3.

The table lists this clonotype with many counts. This rearrangement joins TRBV15 to TRBJ1-5; 7 bases are a match to TRBD1. The CDR3 totals 14 residues. V shed 0 bases and J 7 bases; nucleotides not matched to a gene: 3. CDR1 is LNHNV and CDR2 is YYDKDF in the germline V gene (reference sequence). The CDR3 DNA is TGTGCCACCAGCAGAGAGACAGGGTGGCAGCCCCAGCATTTT. Its protein product is CATSRETGWQPQHF.

Worth noting for this clonotype: Sequence at one end of the junction differs from germline and may be a read error. The rearrangement links TRBV2 to TRBJ2-7; 7 bases match TRBD1. The CDR3 sequence is 13 residues long. Germline V gene data show CDR1 as SNHLY and CDR2 as FYNNEI. CDR3 sequence reads: CATDRDPSYEQSF. DNA of the CDR3: TGTGCCACCGACAGGGACCCCTCCTACGAGCAGTCCTTC. Supplemented by reference TRBV2 and TRBJ2-7, the full variable domain reads EPEVTQTPSHQVTQMGQEVILRCVPISNHLYFYWYRQILGQKVEFLVSFYNNEISEKSEIFDDQFSVERPDGSNFTLKIRSTKLEDSAMYFCATDRDPSYEQSFGPGTRLTVT.

The table lists this clonotype with many counts. The rearrangement joins TRBV4-3 to TRBJ2-3; perhaps TRBD2 as D (5 bases). This CDR3 comprises 16 residues. Per the germline V gene, CDR1 is LGHNA and CDR2 is YSLEER. V lost 0 bases and J lost 3, with 13 bases in between. The CDR3 nucleotides read TGCGCCAGCAGCCAAGATAAGGGCGGGTTAACAGATACGCAGTATTTT. The encoded protein is CASSQDKGGLTDTQYF.

This clonotype showed up many times. J is TRBJ2-1 and V is TRBV5-1; D is unresolved. V lost 0 bases to trimming and J lost 6 bases, with 4 bases between them. From germline, CDR1 is SGHRS and CDR2 YFSETQ. The CDR3 covers 12 residues. This chain's CDR3 is CASSLDSNEQFF. The CDR3 DNA reads TGCGCCAGCAGCTTGGACAGCAATGAGCAGTTCTTC.

This clonotype was observed at least ten times. The V gene is TRBV11-2, the J gene TRBJ2-1; 9 nucleotides line up with TRBD2. The CDR3 extends over 18 amino acids. Trimming at V came to 4 bases and at J to 6 bases, leaving 16 bases not matched to a gene. Germline CDR1 and CDR2: SGHAT and FQNNGV. The CDR3 sequence is CASSSFIGGTSLGNEQFF. The CDR3 region has the DNA TGTGCCAGCAGCTCGTTCATCGGGGGGACTAGCTTAGGCAATGAGCAGTTCTTC.

This clonotype was picked up many times. This chain links TRBV20-1 with TRBJ2-3, with D perhaps TRBD1 (6 bases). Germline V gene lookup returns CDR1 DFQATT and CDR2 SNEGSKA (reference sequence). This CDR3 comprises 16 residues. The V and J ends lost 3 bases and 8 bases respectively, with 24 bases between them. For the CDR3, the DNA is TGCAGTGCTAGCCCCTCAATTGGCAGGGTAGGGGGTACGCAGTATTTT. The encoded protein is CSASPSIGRVGGTQYF.

This clonotype was detected ten times or more. The CDR3 DNA is TGCGCCAGCAGCTTGGATGGGACAGGGGAGGGAGATACGCAGTATTTT. It translates to CASSLDGTGEGDTQYF. The chain couples TRBV5-1 to TRBJ2-3, with 10 bases aligning to TRBD1. The CDR3 totals 16 residues. Unmatched junction bases numbered 6, after V lost 0 bases and J lost 5 bases. The germline V gene encodes CDR1 SGHRS and CDR2 YFSETQ.

This clonotype was seen repeatedly, ten times or more. It may be a read error: a sequence one base away is much more abundant. The chain combines TRBV14 with TRBJ2-2; D is possibly TRBD1 (5 bases). The germline V gene encodes CDR1 SGHDN and CDR2 FVKESK. The CDR3 totals 15 residues. The V gene lost 4 bases and the J gene lost 1 base, with 10 bases spanning the gap. CDR3 sequence reads: CASSPRVGNTGELFF. CDR3 DNA sequence: TGTGCCAGCAGCCCCAGGGTCGGGAACACCGGGGAGCTGTTTTTT.

A word on this clonotype: A much larger clone lies one base from this, so it may be a read error. The chain recombines TRBV12-3 or TRBV12-4 with TRBJ2-3; no firm D call. V was cut by 4 bases and J by 5 bases, with 4 bases left in between. The CDR3 sequence is 11 residues long. CDR3 sequence reads: CASSSLDTQYF. Here the CDR3 DNA reads TGTGCCAGCAGTTCTTTAGATACGCAGTATTTT.

The table lists this clonotype with many counts. This sequence joins TRBV2 and TRBJ2-3; TRBD2 might be the D (6 bases). Trimming cost V 1 base and J 9 bases, with 11 bases left between them. The CDR3 extends over 13 amino acids. Looked up from germline, CDR1 is SNHLY and CDR2 is FYNNEI. CDR3 protein: CASSEGRRDTQYF. The CDR3 nucleotides read TGTGCCAGCAGTGAAGGGCGGAGGGACACGCAGTATTTT.

The V and J genes are TRBV29-1 and TRBJ2-7; D remains ambiguous. The germline CDR1 and CDR2 sequences are SQVTM and ANQGSEA. The V and J ends lost 8 bases and 2 bases respectively, with 10 bases between them. This CDR3 region has 11 residues. The CDR3 loop is CSCRSAYEQYF. CDR3 in DNA: TGCAGCTGTAGGTCTGCCTACGAGCAGTACTTC.

The chain couples TRBV18 to TRBJ2-2, with D maybe TRBD2 (5 bases). Trimming removed 3 bases from V and 4 bases from J, with 15 bases in between. The CDR3 totals 16 residues. Germline-derived CDR1 and CDR2 are KGHSH and LQKENI. The CDR3 DNA reads as TGTGCCAGCTCACCTCGTGAGGTGGCGGGCACCGGGGAGCTGTTTTTT. Translating it yields CASSPREVAGTGELFF.

CDR3 sequence (DNA): TGTGCCAGCAGCTCGGGACTAGCGGGAACGCAGTATTTT. This translates into CASSSGLAGTQYF. This chain uses TRBV7-7 with TRBJ2-3, with 13 bases that match TRBD2. The CDR3 length is 13 residues. In germline, CDR1 is SSHAT, CDR2 FNYEAQ (reference sequence). The ends lost 4 bases at V and 9 bases at J; junction bases unmatched: 1.

The chain couples TRBV20-1 to TRBJ2-5; 7 bases are a match to TRBD1. V was pared by 4 bases and J by 2 bases, with 7 bases of the junction left unmatched. The CDR3 loop spans 14 amino acids. Per the germline V gene, CDR1 is DFQATT and CDR2 is SNEGSKA (reference sequence). CDR3 DNA: TGCAGTGCTAACCGGGACAGCTCACAAGAGACCCAGTACTTC. This gives the protein CSANRDSSQETQYF.

Comment on this clonotype: This may be a read error, as it is one base from a much larger clone. This chain's CDR3 is CASSVGYNRDRGPYKQYF. CDR3 nucleotide sequence: TGTGCCAGCAGTGTTGGGTACAACCGGGACAGGGGACCCTACAAGCAGTACTTC. The gene calls are TRBV12-3 or TRBV12-4 and TRBJ2-7, with 10 bases aligning to TRBD1. The CDR3 contains 18 residues.

This clonotype was seen more than once but under ten times. This rearrangement joins TRBV20-1 to TRBJ2-2; no clear D gene. Trimming shortened V by 3 bases and J by 6 bases, and 5 bases separated the two germline ends. From germline, CDR1 is DFQATT and CDR2 SNEGSKA (reference sequence). There are 11 residues in the CDR3. The CDR3 sequence: CSASRPGELFF. The DNA of the CDR3 is TGCAGTGCTAGTCGTCCCGGGGAGCTGTTTTTT.

This clonotype was counted at least ten times. The rearrangement links TRBV20-1 to TRBJ2-4, with D perhaps TRBD1 (6 bases). The V gene's germline CDR1 is DFQATT and CDR2 SNEGSKA (reference sequence). V was trimmed by 4 bases and J by 5 bases, leaving 12 bases between them. CDR3 length equals 13 residues. The CDR3 protein is CSAIRDTENIQYF. For the CDR3, the DNA is TGCAGTGCTATCCGGGACACTGAAAACATTCAGTACTTC.

This clonotype was picked up many times. The chain uses TRBV7-6 and TRBJ2-5; D is perhaps TRBD1 or TRBD2 (5 bases each). Trimming stripped 1 base from V and 4 bases from J, with 13 bases between. CDR3 length equals 15 residues. CDR1 and CDR2 (germline): SGHVS, FNYEAQ. CDR3: CASSLVRGGGETQYF. For the CDR3, the DNA is TGTGCCAGCAGCTTAGTAAGGGGTGGAGGAGAGACCCAGTACTTC.

In this sample, this clonotype turned up many times. The V and J genes are TRBV7-2 and TRBJ1-1; a possible D gene is TRBD1 (5 bases). V was shortened by 5 bases and J by 6 bases, with 13 bases between the two germline ends. Germline V gives CDR1 SGHTA, CDR2 FQGNSA. CDR3 length: 13 amino acids. This chain's CDR3 is CASSPPGRAEAFF. In DNA form, the CDR3 reads TGTGCCAGCAGCCCCCCCGGCAGGGCTGAAGCTTTCTTT.

This clonotype has at least ten counts. The chain has TRBV3-1 and TRBJ2-2; D is unresolved. The length of the CDR3 is 14 residues. V lost 2 bases and J 2 bases, leaving 6 bases between the germline ends. CDR1 and CDR2 from the germline V gene are LGHDT and YNNKEL (reference sequence). The CDR3 is CASSQQVNTGELFF. In DNA, the CDR3 is TGTGCCAGCAGCCAACAGGTTAACACCGGGGAGCTGTTTTTT.

Turning to this clonotype: The junction does not match germline at one end; this may be a read error. CDR3 sequence: CASSSRQGYSNHPQHF. The DNA for the CDR3 is TGTGCCAGCAGTTCCCGACAGGGGTATAGCAATCATCCCCAGCATTTT. V usage is TRBV27 and J usage is TRBJ1-5, with 8 bases identical to TRBD1. The CDR3 is 16 residues long. Germline V gene sequence: CDR1 MNHEY, CDR2 SMNVEV (reference sequence).

This clonotype came up many times. The genes are TRBV5-1 and TRBJ2-5, with a tentative D call TRBD1 (5 bases). The germline V and J ends were trimmed by 5 bases and 2 bases, with 10 bases remaining between them. Germline CDR1 reads SGHRS; CDR2 reads YFSETQ. The CDR3 has 13 amino acids. In DNA form, the CDR3 reads TGCGCCAGCAGTTTAGACAGTCAAGAGACCCAGTACTTC. Translated: CASSLDSQETQYF. Full variable domain (outside the CDR3, taken from reference TRBV5-1 and TRBJ2-5): KAGVTQTPRYLIKTRGQQVTLSCSPISGHRSVSWYQQTPGQGLQFLFEYFSETQRNKGNFPGRFSGRQFSNSRSEMNVSTLELGDSALYLCASSLDSQETQYFGPGTRLLVL.

This clonotype has just a few counts. Given a much more abundant clone one base away, this may be a read error. V is TRBV12-3 or TRBV12-4 and J is TRBJ2-3; D is unresolved. The V gene lost 6 bases and the J gene lost 6 bases, with 7 bases spanning the gap. The CDR3 is 11 residues long. The CDR3 DNA reads TGTGCCAGCAGATTCGGGGATACGCAGTATTTT. It translates to CASRFGDTQYF.